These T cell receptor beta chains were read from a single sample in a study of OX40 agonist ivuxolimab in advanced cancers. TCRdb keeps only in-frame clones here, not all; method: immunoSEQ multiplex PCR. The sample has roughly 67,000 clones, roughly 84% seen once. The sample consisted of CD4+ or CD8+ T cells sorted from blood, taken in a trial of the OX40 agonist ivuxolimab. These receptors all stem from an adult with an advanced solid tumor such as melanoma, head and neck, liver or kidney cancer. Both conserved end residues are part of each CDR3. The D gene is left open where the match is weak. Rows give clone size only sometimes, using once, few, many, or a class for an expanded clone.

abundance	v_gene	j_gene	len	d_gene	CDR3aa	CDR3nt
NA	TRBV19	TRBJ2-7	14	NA	CASSKAALTYEQYF	TGTGCCAGTAGTAAGGCAGCCTTAACCTACGAGCAGTACTTC
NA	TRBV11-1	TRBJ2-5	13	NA	CASSFDNQETQYF	TGTGCCAGCAGCTTCGACAACCAAGAGACCCAGTACTTC
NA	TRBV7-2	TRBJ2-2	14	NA	CASSLGINLGELFF	TGTGCCAGCAGCTTAGGGATCAATTTGGGGGAGCTGTTTTTT
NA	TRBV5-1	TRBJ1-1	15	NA	CASSLVAGMNTEAFF	TGCGCCAGCAGCTTGGTGGCCGGGATGAACACTGAAGCTTTCTTT
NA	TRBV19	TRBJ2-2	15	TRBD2	CASSTGTSNTGELFF	TGTGCCAGTAGTACCGGGACTAGCAACACCGGGGAGCTGTTTTTT
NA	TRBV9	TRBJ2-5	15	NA	CASSPRPDSQETQYF	TGTGCCAGCAGCCCTCGTCCGGACAGCCAAGAGACCCAGTACTTC
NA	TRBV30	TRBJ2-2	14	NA	CALLRVPNTGELFF	TGTGCCTTACTCAGGGTCCCGAACACCGGGGAGCTGTTTTTT
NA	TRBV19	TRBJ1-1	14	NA	CASSATGWYTEAFF	TGTGCCTCAAGCGCTACAGGGTGGTACACTGAAGCTTTCTTT
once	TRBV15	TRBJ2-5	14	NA	CATRLDPRAETQYF	TGTGCCACCAGGTTGGACCCACGGGCAGAGACCCAGTACTTC
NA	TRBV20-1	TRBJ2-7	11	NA	CSARALYEQYF	TGCAGTGCTAGAGCTCTTTACGAGCAGTACTTC
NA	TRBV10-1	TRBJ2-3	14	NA	CASSESDPEGAQYF	TGCGCCAGCAGTGAGTCGGACCCGGAGGGGGCGCAGTATTTT
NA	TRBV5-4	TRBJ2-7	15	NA	CASSTGTGPFYEQYF	TGTGCCAGCAGCACCGGGACTGGCCCTTTTTACGAGCAGTACTTC
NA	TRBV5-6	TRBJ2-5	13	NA	CASTSPPFETQYF	TGTGCCAGCACCTCGCCCCCCTTTGAGACCCAGTACTTC